These 19 T cell receptor beta chains share one sample of origin, sequenced in a study of T cells in narcolepsy. TCRdb's table, derived via immunoSEQ multiplex PCR, lists solely in-frame clones and lacks some. This sample yields 37,000 or so clones, of which about 85% are seen a single time; roughly 1.6% belongs to the top ten. Sequences were obtained from CD45RA- memory CD4+ T cells from PBMCs. Receptor source: a human donor with narcolepsy.

This clone came up once. The chain employs TRBV9 and TRBJ2-5, with 7 positions matching TRBD1. From germline, CDR1 is SGDLS and CDR2 YYNGEE. The junction had 1 base not matched to a gene; V was cut back by 1 base and J by 1 base. The CDR3 is 14 residues long. CDR3 sequence reads: CASSVTGAQETQYF. As DNA, the CDR3 is TGTGCCAGCAGCGTAACAGGGGCCCAAGAGACCCAGTACTTC.

This chain links TRBV7-2 with TRBJ2-1; the D gene could be TRBD1 or TRBD2 (5 bases each). Deletions cut 3 bases from V and 6 bases from J, with 12 bases between. The CDR3 totals 14 residues. The V gene's germline CDR1 is SGHTA and CDR2 FQGNSA. DNA of the CDR3: TGTGCCAGCAGCTTTACAACGGGGCTCAATGAGCAGTTCTTC. Translation: CASSFTTGLNEQFF.

This clone appeared a single time. The chain recombines TRBV10-2 with TRBJ2-2; 8 bases line up with TRBD2. J gave up 9 bases and V 0 bases, and 3 bases lay outside the gene matches. This CDR3 is built from 14 residues. CDR1 and CDR2 (germline): WSHSY, SAAADI. This chain's CDR3 is CASSESAGGRELFF. The CDR3 DNA reads TGCGCCAGCAGTGAGTCGGCGGGGGGCCGGGAGCTGTTTTTT.

The chain couples TRBV28 to TRBJ1-2; D possibly corresponds to TRBD1 (5 bases). Germline CDR1 is MDHEN and CDR2 is SYDVKM. V lost 1 base to trimming and J lost 8 bases, with 11 bases between them. This CDR3 is built from 13 residues. The CDR3 spells CASSLFPGKGYTF. CDR3 nucleotides: TGTGCCAGCAGTTTATTTCCAGGGAAGGGCTACACCTTC.

The rearrangement uses TRBV16 and TRBJ2-7; TRBD2 aligns across 9 bases. The J segment lost 5 bases and the V segment lost 4 bases, leaving 6 bases of the junction unmatched. This CDR3 is 14 amino acids long. Germline V gene lookup returns CDR1 KGHSY and CDR2 FQNENV. CDR3 coding DNA: TGTGCCAGCAGCCGCGGGGGGGCCGTAGACGAGCAGTACTTC. It specifies CASSRGGAVDEQYF.

The CDR3 loop is CARPDRGPDTQYF. The CDR3 nucleotides are TGTGCCAGACCTGACAGGGGTCCAGATACGCAGTATTTT. V and J are TRBV27 and TRBJ2-3; TRBD1 matches at 8 bases. J lost 4 bases, V lost 9 bases, and 6 bases had no gene match. CDR3 length equals 13 residues. Germline V gene sequence: CDR1 MNHEY, CDR2 SMNVEV (reference sequence).

The V call is TRBV19, the J call TRBJ1-5; D ambiguous. The CDR3 spans 13 residues. Trimming pared 5 bases from V and 11 bases from J, leaving 16 bases between. Per the germline V gene, CDR1 is LNHDA and CDR2 is SQIVND (reference sequence). CDR3 DNA: TGTGCCAGTAGTCCCGAAGGCCTCCGGTCCCAGCATTTT. Translation: CASSPEGLRSQHF.

The chain joins TRBV7-2 to TRBJ1-5, with 8 bases fitting TRBD1. The germline V gene has CDR1 SGHTA and CDR2 FQGNSA. V lost 4 bases, J lost 7 bases, and 9 bases stayed unmatched. The CDR3 loop spans 15 amino acids. The CDR3 region is CASSWSGTGYQPQHF. DNA for the CDR3: TGTGCCAGCAGCTGGTCCGGGACAGGATACCAGCCCCAGCATTTT.

The chain is built from TRBV30 and TRBJ2-6, with D perhaps TRBD2 (5 bases). This CDR3 region has 16 residues. V shed 0 bases and J shed 0 bases, with 9 bases lying between them. From germline, CDR1 is GTSNPN and CDR2 SVGIG (reference sequence). CDR3 amino acids: CAWSVPGISGANVLTF. Here the CDR3 DNA reads TGTGCCTGGAGTGTACCGGGGATCTCTGGGGCCAACGTCCTGACTTTC. Combining the CDR3 with reference TRBV30 and TRBJ2-6 gives the whole variable domain SQTIHQWPATLVQPVGSPLSLECTVEGTSNPNLYWYRQAAGRGLQLLFYSVGIGQISSEVPQNLSASRPQDRQFILSSKKLLLSDSGFYLCAWSVPGISGANVLTFGAGSRLTVL.

The chain recombines TRBV23-1 with TRBJ2-7; 8 bases align to TRBD1. TRBV23-1 falls under the ORF class, with uncertain function. Unmatched junction bases numbered 3, after V lost 2 bases and J lost 3 bases. The CDR3 runs to 14 residues. The CDR3: CASSQPDRVYEQYF. DNA for the CDR3: TGCGCCAGCAGTCAACCGGACAGGGTCTACGAGCAGTACTTC.

The CDR3 spells CASSPRDRGYNEQFF. The CDR3 nucleotides are TGCGCCAGCAGCCCGCGGGACAGGGGTTACAATGAGCAGTTCTTC. The chain uses TRBV4-3 and TRBJ2-1; TRBD1 agrees at 10 bases. The CDR3 is 15 amino acids. Germline loops: CDR1 LGHNA, CDR2 YSLEER. V lost 4 bases and J lost 4; bases outside the gene matches: 4.

The V and J genes are TRBV6-1 and TRBJ2-7; 7 nucleotides agree with TRBD2. CDR1 and CDR2 from the germline V gene are MNHNS and SASEGT. CDR3 length equals 12 residues. Unmatched junction bases numbered 2, after V lost 3 bases and J lost 6 bases. This CDR3 reads CASSEGGGEQYF. The CDR3 DNA reads TGTGCCAGCAGTGAGGGGGGGGGCGAGCAGTACTTC.

The CDR3 DNA sequence: TGTGCCAGCAGCCCTGGACAGGGGGCAAGGCAGCCCCAGCATTTT. Translating it yields CASSPGQGARQPQHF. The chain is built from TRBV7-6 and TRBJ1-5; TRBD1 matches at 11 bases. The junction had 7 bases not matched to a gene; V was cut back by 5 bases and J by 7 bases. The CDR3 is made up of 15 amino acids. Germline assignment: CDR1 SGHVS and CDR2 FNYEAQ. Using reference TRBV7-6 and TRBJ1-5 for the parts outside the CDR3, the full variable domain is GAGVSQSPRYKVTKRGQDVALRCDPISGHVSLYWYRQALGQGPEFLTYFNYEAQQDKSGLPNDRFSAERPEGSISTLTIQRTEQRDSAMYRCASSPGQGARQPQHFGDGTRLSIL.

The chain employs TRBV28 and TRBJ2-5; D call uncertain. V was shortened by 2 bases and J by 2 bases, with 9 bases between the two germline ends. Germline loops: CDR1 MDHEN, CDR2 SYDVKM. The CDR3 contains 14 residues. CDR3 bases: TGTGCCAGCAGTTTAAGTAATAGTCAAGAGACCCAGTACTTC. Amino acid sequence: CASSLSNSQETQYF.

The J gene is TRBJ2-7, the V gene TRBV7-8; TRBD1 matches at 8 bases. J lost 0 bases, V lost 5 bases, and 15 bases had no gene match. The CDR3 is made up of 18 amino acids. Germline V gene lookup returns CDR1 SGHVS and CDR2 FQNEAQ. The DNA of the CDR3 is TGTGCCAGCAGCGCAGACGGACAGGGTCGGGGATACTCCTACGAGCAGTACTTC. Its translation: CASSADGQGRGYSYEQYF.

The chain is built from TRBV7-2 and TRBJ2-5; no clear D gene. Germline V CDR1 and CDR2: SGHTA, FQGNSA. The ends were cut back, 1 base at V and 5 bases at J, with 8 bases in the middle. This CDR3 has 13 residues. CDR3 nucleotide sequence: TGTGCCAGCAGCTTAGGCTATACTGAGACCCAGTACTTC. Translated, it gives CASSLGYTETQYF.

The chain recombines TRBV11-2 with TRBJ2-7; the D gene could be TRBD1 or TRBD2 (5 bases each). The V end lost 4 bases, the J end lost 3 bases, and 16 bases lay between the germline ends. The CDR3 runs to 15 residues. CDR1 and CDR2 from the germline V gene are SGHAT and FQNNGV. The CDR3 spells CASSSVPGSNYEQYF. CDR3 in DNA: TGTGCCAGCAGCTCCGTCCCAGGGAGTAACTACGAGCAGTACTTC.

The CDR3 is CSASGGQPQHF. As DNA, the CDR3 is TGCAGTGCTAGTGGTGGTCAGCCCCAGCATTTT. The chain combines TRBV20-1 with TRBJ1-5; D is uncertain. Trimming left V 3 bases short and J 6 bases short, with 6 bases between. Germline values: CDR1 DFQATT, CDR2 SNEGSKA (reference sequence). The CDR3 totals 11 residues.

In its sample, this clone was seen once. The J gene is TRBJ2-5, the V gene TRBV7-6; TRBD2 aligns across 9 bases. Germline V gene data show CDR1 as SGHVS and CDR2 as FNYEAQ. V lost 5 bases to trimming and J lost 2 bases; unmatched junction nucleotides: 12. This CDR3 is built from 17 residues. The CDR3 loop reads CASSRGLAGGTQETQYF. CDR3 DNA: TGTGCCAGCAGCCGAGGGCTGGCGGGGGGGACACAAGAGACCCAGTACTTC.